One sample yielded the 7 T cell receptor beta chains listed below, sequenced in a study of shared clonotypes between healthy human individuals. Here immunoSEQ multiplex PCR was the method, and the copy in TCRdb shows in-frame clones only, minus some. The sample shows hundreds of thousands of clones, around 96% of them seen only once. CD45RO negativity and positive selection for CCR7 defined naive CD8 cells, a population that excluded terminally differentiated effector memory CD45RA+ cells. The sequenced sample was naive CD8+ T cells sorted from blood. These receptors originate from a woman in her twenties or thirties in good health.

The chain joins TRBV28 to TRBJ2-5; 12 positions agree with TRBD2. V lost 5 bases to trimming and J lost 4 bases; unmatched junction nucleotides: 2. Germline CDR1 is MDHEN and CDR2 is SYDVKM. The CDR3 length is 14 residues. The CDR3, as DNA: TGTGCCAGCAGTCGGACTAGCGGGATAGAGACCCAGTACTTC. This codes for CASSRTSGIETQYF.

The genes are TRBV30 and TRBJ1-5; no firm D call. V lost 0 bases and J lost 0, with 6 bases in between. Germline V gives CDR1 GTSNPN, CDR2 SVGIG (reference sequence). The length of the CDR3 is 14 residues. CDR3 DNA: TGTGCCTGGAGTGTACAAAATAGCAATCAGCCCCAGCATTTT. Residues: CAWSVQNSNQPQHF.

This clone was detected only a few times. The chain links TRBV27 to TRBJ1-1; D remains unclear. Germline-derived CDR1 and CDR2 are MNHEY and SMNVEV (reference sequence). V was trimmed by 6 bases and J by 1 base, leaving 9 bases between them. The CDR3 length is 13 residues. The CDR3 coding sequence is TGTGCCAGCAGCCTCATCCCGAACACTGAAGCTTTCTTT. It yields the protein CASSLIPNTEAFF.

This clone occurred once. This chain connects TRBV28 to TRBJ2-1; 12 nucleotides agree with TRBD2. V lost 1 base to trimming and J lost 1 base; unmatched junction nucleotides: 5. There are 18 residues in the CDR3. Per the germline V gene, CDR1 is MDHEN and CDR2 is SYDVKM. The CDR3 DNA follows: TGTGCCAGCAGTTTATATAAGACTAGCGGGGGATCCTACAATGAGCAGTTCTTC. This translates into CASSLYKTSGGSYNEQFF.

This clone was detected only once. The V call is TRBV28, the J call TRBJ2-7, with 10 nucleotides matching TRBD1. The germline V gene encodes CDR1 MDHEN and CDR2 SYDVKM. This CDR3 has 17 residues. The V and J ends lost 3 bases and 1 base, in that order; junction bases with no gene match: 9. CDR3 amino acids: CASSLTGQGSVSYEQYF. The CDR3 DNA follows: TGTGCCAGCAGTTTGACGGGACAGGGGTCCGTTTCCTACGAGCAGTACTTC.

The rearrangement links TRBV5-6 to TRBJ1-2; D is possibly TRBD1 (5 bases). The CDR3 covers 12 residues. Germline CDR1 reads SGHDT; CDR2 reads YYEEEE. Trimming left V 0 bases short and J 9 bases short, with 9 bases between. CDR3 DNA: TGTGCCAGCAGCTTGGCTCGGGGGAGCTACACCTTC. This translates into CASSLARGSYTF.

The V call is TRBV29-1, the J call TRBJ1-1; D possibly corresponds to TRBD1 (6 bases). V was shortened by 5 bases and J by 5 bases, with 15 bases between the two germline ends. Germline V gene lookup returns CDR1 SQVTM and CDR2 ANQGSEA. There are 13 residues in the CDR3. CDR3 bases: TGCAGCGTTATACAGGGTCTGGGAACTGAAGCTTTCTTT. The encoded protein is CSVIQGLGTEAFF. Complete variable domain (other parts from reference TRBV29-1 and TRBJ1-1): SAVISQKPSRDICQRGTSLTIQCQVDSQVTMMFWYRQQPGQSLTLIATANQGSEATYESGFVIDKFPISRPNLTFSTLTVSNMSPEDSSIYLCSVIQGLGTEAFFGQGTRLTVV.